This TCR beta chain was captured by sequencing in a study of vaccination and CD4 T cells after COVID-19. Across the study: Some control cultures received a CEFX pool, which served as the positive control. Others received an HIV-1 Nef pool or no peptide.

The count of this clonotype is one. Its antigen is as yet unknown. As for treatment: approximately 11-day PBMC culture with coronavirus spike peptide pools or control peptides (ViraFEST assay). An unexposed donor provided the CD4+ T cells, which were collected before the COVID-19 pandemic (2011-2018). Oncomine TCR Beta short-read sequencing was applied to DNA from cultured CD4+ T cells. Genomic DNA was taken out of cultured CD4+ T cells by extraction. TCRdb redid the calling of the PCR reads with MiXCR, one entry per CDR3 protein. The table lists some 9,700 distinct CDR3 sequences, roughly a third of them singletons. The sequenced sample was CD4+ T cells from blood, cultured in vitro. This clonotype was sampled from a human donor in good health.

CDR3 residues: CASSLVPPGLAGKEQFF. DNA for the CDR3: TGTGCCAGCAGCTTAGTTCCCCCTGGACTAGCGGGAAAAGAGCAGTTCTTC. The chain couples TRBV7-2 to TRBJ2-1; 12 bases are a match to TRBD2. With 1 base clipped from V and 10 bases from J, the junction kept 11 bases outside the gene matches. The CDR3 length is 17 residues. Germline-derived CDR1 and CDR2 are SGHTA and FQGNSA.